The 13 T cell receptor beta chains reported below all come from one sample, sequenced in a study of shared clonotypes between healthy human individuals. TCRdb keeps only in-frame clones here, not all; method: immunoSEQ multiplex PCR. The table shows about 2.4 million clones, with more than 90% occurring only once. Sample: naive CD4+ T cells sorted from blood. Subset meaning: CD45RA+ positively selected. Every receptor here comes from a man aged 18 to 30 in good health.

V usage is TRBV5-6 and J usage is TRBJ2-7, with TRBD2 identical over 9 bases. V shed 2 bases, J shed 3 bases, and the junction held 3 bases outside the gene matches. This CDR3 region has 14 residues. Germline assignment: CDR1 SGHDT and CDR2 YYEEEE. The CDR3 sequence is CASSLGTSLYEQYF. CDR3 bases: TGTGCCAGCAGCTTAGGGACTAGCCTCTACGAGCAGTACTTC.

The chain has TRBV7-9 and TRBJ2-7; D not resolved. CDR3 length: 13 amino acids. Germline V gene lookup returns CDR1 SEHNR and CDR2 FQNEAQ (reference sequence). Trimming left V 5 bases short and J 3 bases short, with 11 bases between. The CDR3 nucleotides are TGTGCCAGCAGCCCCAAAAAAAGCTACGAGCAGTACTTC. It translates to CASSPKKSYEQYF.

The chain couples TRBV30 to TRBJ2-5; TRBD2 agrees at 9 bases. CDR1 is GTSNPN and CDR2 is SVGIG in the germline V gene (reference sequence). This CDR3 region has 15 residues. V lost 0 bases, J lost 7 bases, and 9 bases stayed unmatched. In DNA, the CDR3 is TGTGCCTGGAGTGTCCCCCTAGCGGGGCGGGGGACCCAGTACTTC. It yields the protein CAWSVPLAGRGTQYF.

V and J are TRBV19 and TRBJ1-1, with 7 bases identical to TRBD1. Germline trimming cut 3 bases from V and 3 bases from J; bases unmatched to any gene: 7. The CDR3 is 15 amino acids. The germline V gene has CDR1 LNHDA and CDR2 SQIVND (reference sequence). The DNA of the CDR3 is TGTGCCAGTAGTATGTCACAGGGGCAGGACACTGAAGCTTTCTTT. Protein sequence: CASSMSQGQDTEAFF.

The chain employs TRBV5-1 and TRBJ2-7; possibly TRBD1 for D (6 bases). V shed 4 bases and J shed 2 bases, with 16 bases lying between them. This CDR3 spans 15 amino acids. The germline V gene encodes CDR1 SGHRS and CDR2 YFSETQ. CDR3 sequence (DNA): TGCGCCAGCAGCCCAACAGGGTCCTCTACCTACGAGCAGTACTTC. This sequence encodes CASSPTGSSTYEQYF.

This chain uses TRBV30 with TRBJ2-4; D unclear. Germline CDR1 is GTSNPN and CDR2 is SVGIG (reference sequence). V gave up 3 bases and J gave up 2 bases, with 20 bases separating them. The CDR3 runs to 17 residues. The CDR3 DNA reads as TGTGCCTGGAGAGACCCCAGTGGGCGTAGGACCAAAAACATTCAGTACTTC. This encodes CAWRDPSGRRTKNIQYF.

This clone was detected once. The chain recombines TRBV5-1 with TRBJ2-2; D possibly corresponds to TRBD1 (6 bases). The CDR3 has 14 amino acids. Germline V gene data show CDR1 as SGHRS and CDR2 as YFSETQ. Trimming took off 0 bases at V and 7 bases at J, with 10 bases between the two ends. CDR3 coding DNA: TGCGCCAGCAGCTTGGGACAGGCGAACGGGGAGCTGTTTTTT. Its translation: CASSLGQANGELFF.

The chain employs TRBV5-6 and TRBJ1-1; D gene uncertain. The CDR3 loop spans 13 amino acids. The V gene's germline CDR1 is SGHDT and CDR2 YYEEEE. V lost 4 bases to trimming and J lost 1 base, with 8 bases between them. The CDR3: CASSPMGNTEAFF. CDR3 DNA: TGTGCCAGCAGCCCGATGGGGAACACTGAAGCTTTCTTT.

The chain combines TRBV4-1 with TRBJ2-1; 9 bases match TRBD2. The CDR3 consists of 16 residues. With V trimmed by 4 bases and J by 4 bases, 8 bases remained unmatched. CDR1 is MGHRA and CDR2 is YSYEKL in the germline V gene. CDR3 protein: CASSPSQTSGYNEQFF. CDR3 DNA sequence: TGCGCCAGCAGCCCCTCGCAAACTAGCGGGTACAATGAGCAGTTCTTC.

The chain uses TRBV2 and TRBJ1-1; D is undetermined. Germline loops: CDR1 SNHLY, CDR2 FYNNEI. V dropped 8 bases and J dropped 1 base, with 8 bases sitting between them. This CDR3 comprises 12 residues. In nucleotides, the CDR3 is TGTGCCAGCGGACCCAAGAACACTGAAGCTTTCTTT. It yields the protein CASGPKNTEAFF.

The V and J genes are TRBV5-4 and TRBJ2-1, with 9 bases lining up with TRBD1. V lost 0 bases, J lost 5 bases, and 3 bases stayed unmatched. The CDR3 loop spans 15 amino acids. From germline, CDR1 is SGHNT and CDR2 YYREEE (reference sequence). Written as DNA, the CDR3 is TGTGCCAGCAGCTTGGACAGGGGGCTTCACAATGAGCAGTTCTTC. Translating gives CASSLDRGLHNEQFF.

The chain couples TRBV4-3 to TRBJ2-7, with D perhaps TRBD2 (6 bases). V gave up 1 base and J gave up 4 bases, with 11 bases separating them. CDR1 and CDR2 from the germline V gene are LGHNA and YSLEER. CDR3 size: 14 residues. The CDR3 DNA sequence: TGCGCCAGCAGCCAAGGCACTAGCAAATACGAGCAGTACTTC. Amino acid sequence: CASSQGTSKYEQYF.

Details on this clone: This sample also contains other DNA sequences that code for the same CDR3. This rearrangement joins TRBV7-2 to TRBJ2-2; TRBD1 matches at 7 bases. The germline CDR1 and CDR2 sequences are SGHTA and FQGNSA. V shed 1 base and J 6 bases; nucleotides not matched to a gene: 2. The CDR3 totals 14 residues. The CDR3 is CASSLDRGAGELFF. The DNA of the CDR3 is TGTGCCAGCAGCTTAGACAGGGGCGCCGGGGAGCTGTTTTTT.